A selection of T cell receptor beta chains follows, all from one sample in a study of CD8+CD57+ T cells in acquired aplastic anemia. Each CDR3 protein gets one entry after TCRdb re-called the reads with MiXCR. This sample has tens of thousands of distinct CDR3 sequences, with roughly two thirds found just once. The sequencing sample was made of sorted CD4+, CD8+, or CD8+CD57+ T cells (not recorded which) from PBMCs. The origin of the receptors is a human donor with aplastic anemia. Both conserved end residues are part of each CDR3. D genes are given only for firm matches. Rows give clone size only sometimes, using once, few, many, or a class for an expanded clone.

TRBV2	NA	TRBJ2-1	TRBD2	CASSGGSGRGNEQFF	TGTGCCAGCAGTGGGGGGTCGGGGCGGGGGAATGAGCAGTTCTTC
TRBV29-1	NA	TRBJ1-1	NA	CSVGNPMNTEAFF	TGCAGCGTCGGCAACCCGATGAACACTGAAGCTTTCTTT
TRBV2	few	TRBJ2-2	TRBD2	CASLGEGWAGELFF	TGTGCCAGCCTCGGGGAGGGCTGGGCCGGGGAGCTGTTTTTT
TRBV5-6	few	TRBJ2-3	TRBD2	CASSSSGEAVDTQYF	TGTGCCAGCAGCTCTAGCGGTGAGGCGGTCGATACGCAGTATTTT
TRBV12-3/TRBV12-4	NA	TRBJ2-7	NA	CASTDGTSRRYEQYF	TGTGCCAGCACCGACGGGACTTCCAGGCGCTACGAGCAGTACTTC
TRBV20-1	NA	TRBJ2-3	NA	CSARGDTDTQYF	TGCAGTGCTAGAGGGGACACAGATACGCAGTATTTT
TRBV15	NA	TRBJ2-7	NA	CATSRDTVTYEQYF	TGTGCCACCAGCAGAGATACAGTTACCTACGAGCAGTACTTC
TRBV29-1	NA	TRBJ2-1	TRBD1	CSVDPRGFGNEQFF	TGCAGCGTTGACCCCAGGGGGTTCGGCAATGAGCAGTTCTTC
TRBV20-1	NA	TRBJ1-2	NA	CSARDRAVGGGYTF	TGCAGTGCTAGAGATAGGGCAGTGGGAGGCGGCTACACCTTC
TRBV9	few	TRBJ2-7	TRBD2	CASSKTSGSYEQYF	TGTGCCAGCAGCAAGACTAGCGGCTCCTACGAGCAGTACTTC
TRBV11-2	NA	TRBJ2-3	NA	CASSSGRVLTDTQYF	TGTGCCAGCAGCTCGGGTAGGGTCCTCACAGATACGCAGTATTTT
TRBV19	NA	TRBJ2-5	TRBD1	CASSDRDRVTETQYF	TGTGCCAGTAGTGACCGGGACAGGGTTACGGAGACCCAGTACTTC
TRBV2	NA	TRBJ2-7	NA	CASSGGRGYLYEQYF	TGTGCCAGCAGTGGGGGCAGAGGTTACCTTTACGAGCAGTACTTC
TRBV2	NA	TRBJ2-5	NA	CASKVQALGETQYF	TGTGCCAGCAAAGTCCAGGCCCTAGGAGAGACCCAGTACTTC
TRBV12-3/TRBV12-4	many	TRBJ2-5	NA	CASSESGETQYF	TGTGCCAGCAGTGAAAGCGGGGAGACCCAGTACTTC
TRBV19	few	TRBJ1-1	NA	CASSPGVAEAFF	TGTGCCAGTAGTCCTGGGGTGGCTGAAGCTTTCTTT
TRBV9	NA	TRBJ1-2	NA	CASSVEGLGNYGYTF	TGTGCCAGCAGCGTAGAAGGCCTTGGAAACTATGGCTACACCTTC
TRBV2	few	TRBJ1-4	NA	CASGRWANEKLFF	TGTGCCAGCGGAAGGTGGGCTAATGAAAAACTGTTTTTT
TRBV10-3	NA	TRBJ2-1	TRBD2	CAIRGTSGRNEQFF	TGTGCCATCAGGGGGACTAGCGGGAGGAATGAGCAGTTCTTC
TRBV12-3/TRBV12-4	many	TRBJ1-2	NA	CASSLKTFYGYTF	TGTGCCAGCAGTTTAAAAACATTCTATGGCTACACCTTC
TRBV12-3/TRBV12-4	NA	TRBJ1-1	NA	CASRIGGTEAFF	TGTGCCAGCCGTATTGGGGGCACTGAAGCTTTCTTT
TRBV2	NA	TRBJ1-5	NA	CASNGSPSNQPQHF	TGTGCCAGCAACGGGAGTCCTAGCAATCAGCCCCAGCATTTT
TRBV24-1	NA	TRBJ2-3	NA	CATSGYTDTQYF	TGTGCCACCAGTGGCTACACAGATACGCAGTATTTT
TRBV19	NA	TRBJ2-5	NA	CASSGSAAETQYF	TGTGCCAGTAGTGGTAGCGCTGCGGAGACCCAGTACTTC
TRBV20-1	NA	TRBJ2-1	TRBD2	CSARASGRRSYNEQFF	TGCAGTGCTAGAGCTAGCGGGAGGCGCTCCTACAATGAGCAGTTCTTC
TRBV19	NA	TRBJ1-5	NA	CASSWDVASNQPQHF	TGTGCCAGTAGTTGGGACGTTGCGAGCAATCAGCCCCAGCATTTT
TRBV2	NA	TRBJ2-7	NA	CASSLDREGYEQYF	TGTGCCAGCAGTTTGGACAGGGAGGGGTACGAGCAGTACTTC
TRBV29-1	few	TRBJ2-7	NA	CSGGAGREQYF	TGCAGCGGTGGGGCAGGACGCGAGCAGTACTTC
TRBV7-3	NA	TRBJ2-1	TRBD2	CASSLEPLAGGHEQFF	TGTGCCAGCAGCTTAGAACCACTAGCGGGGGGGCATGAGCAGTTCTTC